One sample yielded the 21 T cell receptor beta chains listed below, sequenced in a study of cytomegalovirus exposure and HLA in healthy donors. Researchers ran the PCR with 60 Vbeta and 13 Jbeta primers. Clones were sequenced by immunoSEQ multiplex PCR, and TCRdb holds only the in-frame ones, with some missing. The data show about 120,000 clones, about 70% seen once. Input material: PBMCs. The source is a male donor in good health and CMV-seronegative.

The CDR3 protein is CASSSFRVKNQPQHF. The CDR3 bases are TGTGCCAGCAGTTCTTTCCGGGTCAAAAATCAGCCCCAGCATTTT. The chain combines TRBV28 with TRBJ1-5; the D is unclear. The length of the CDR3 is 15 residues. V lost 4 bases and J 4 bases, leaving 14 bases between the germline ends. CDR1 and CDR2 (germline): MDHEN, SYDVKM.

CDR3 DNA: TGTGCCACCAGCGGCACTCTAGCGGGAGTTCACAATGAGCAGTTCTTC. Translation: CATSGTLAGVHNEQFF. The rearrangement uses TRBV15 and TRBJ2-1, with 10 bases that match TRBD2. The CDR3 consists of 16 residues. The V and J ends lost 5 bases and 5 bases, in that order; junction bases with no gene match: 9. The germline V gene encodes CDR1 LNHNV and CDR2 YYDKDF (reference sequence).

The V gene is TRBV19, the J gene TRBJ2-7; D may be TRBD2 (6 bases). Germline loops: CDR1 LNHDA, CDR2 SQIVND (reference sequence). The CDR3 contains 16 residues. V was cut by 1 base and J by 0 bases, with 13 bases left in between. The CDR3 sequence is CASSIGGLASSYEQYF. The DNA for the CDR3 is TGTGCCAGTAGTATAGGTGGTCTAGCGTCCTCCTACGAGCAGTACTTC.

The CDR3 spells CASSHTGLNEKLFF. CDR3 bases: TGTGCCAGCAGCCATACAGGGTTGAATGAAAAACTGTTTTTT. The rearrangement joins TRBV14 to TRBJ1-4; D might be TRBD1 (6 bases). Germline V CDR1 and CDR2: SGHDN, FVKESK. V lost 3 bases, J lost 5 bases, and 10 bases lay in between. This CDR3 has 14 amino acids.

V is TRBV11-3 and J is TRBJ2-1; 11 bases match TRBD1. Germline CDR1 reads SGHNT; CDR2 reads YENEEA. With 5 bases clipped from V and 5 bases from J, the junction kept 8 bases outside the gene matches. There are 16 residues in the CDR3. Written as DNA, the CDR3 is TGTGCCAGCAGCGGAGCGGGGACAGGGGGGAACAATGAGCAGTTCTTC. This encodes CASSGAGTGGNNEQFF.

V and J are TRBV11-2 and TRBJ2-7; D is perhaps TRBD1 (5 bases). Germline lookup yields CDR1 SGHAT and CDR2 FQNNGV. The CDR3 is made up of 13 amino acids. Trimming took 5 bases from V and 3 from J, leaving 11 bases between them. The CDR3 here is CASSLQGSYEQYF. CDR3 bases: TGTGCCAGCAGCCTGCAGGGTAGCTACGAGCAGTACTTC.

The rearrangement joins TRBV28 to TRBJ1-5; 10 nucleotides align to TRBD1. The CDR3 length is 16 residues. V shed 6 bases, J shed 4 bases, and the junction held 9 bases outside the gene matches. Germline V gene sequence: CDR1 MDHEN, CDR2 SYDVKM. The CDR3: CASSSRDRGYNQPQHF. CDR3 DNA: TGTGCCAGCAGCTCCCGGGACAGGGGTTATAATCAGCCCCAGCATTTT. Full variable domain (outside the CDR3, taken from reference TRBV28 and TRBJ1-5): DVKVTQSSRYLVKRTGEKVFLECVQDMDHENMFWYRQDPGLGLRLIYFSYDVKMKEKGDIPEGYSVSREKKERFSLILESASTNQTSMYLCASSSRDRGYNQPQHFGDGTRLSIL.

The chain links TRBV4-3 to TRBJ2-2; 7 nucleotides line up with TRBD1. This CDR3 region has 18 residues. The V and J ends lost 1 base and 1 base, in that order; junction bases with no gene match: 9. The germline V gene encodes CDR1 LGHNA and CDR2 YSLEER. The CDR3 sequence is CASSQGGAGTVNTGELFF. CDR3 nucleotide sequence: TGCGCCAGCAGCCAAGGTGGAGCCGGGACAGTGAACACCGGGGAGCTGTTTTTT.

The chain links TRBV30 to TRBJ1-5; D not certain. Germline CDR1 GTSNPN, CDR2 SVGIG (reference sequence). This CDR3 comprises 13 residues. V was trimmed by 0 bases and J by 1 base, leaving 4 bases between them. As DNA, the CDR3 is TGTGCCTGGAGTGTCCAGAGCAATCAGCCCCAGCATTTT. Translated: CAWSVQSNQPQHF. The full variable domain, in which reference TRBV30 and TRBJ1-5 provide the parts outside the CDR3, is SQTIHQWPATLVQPVGSPLSLECTVEGTSNPNLYWYRQAAGRGLQLLFYSVGIGQISSEVPQNLSASRPQDRQFILSSKKLLLSDSGFYLCAWSVQSNQPQHFGDGTRLSIL.

The chain uses TRBV29-1 and TRBJ1-2; 10 nucleotides line up with TRBD1. From germline, CDR1 is SQVTM and CDR2 ANQGSEA. Trimming took 6 bases from V and 9 from J; bases not matched to a gene: 7. The CDR3 extends over 12 amino acids. The CDR3 is CSVETGGLSYTF. CDR3 sequence (DNA): TGCAGCGTCGAGACAGGGGGCTTGAGCTACACCTTC.

This sequence joins TRBV13 and TRBJ2-2; D possibly corresponds to TRBD2 (5 bases). The ends were cut back, 8 bases at V and 2 bases at J, with 15 bases in the middle. CDR3 length equals 15 residues. Germline V gene data show CDR1 as PRHDT and CDR2 as FYEKMQ (reference sequence). The CDR3 DNA is TGTGCCAGCTCCCTCCGGGGAGATAACACCGGGGAGCTGTTTTTT. Translated, it gives CASSLRGDNTGELFF. The full variable domain, rest sourced from reference TRBV13 and TRBJ2-2, is AAGVIQSPRHLIKEKRETATLKCYPIPRHDTVYWYQQGPGQDPQFLISFYEKMQSDKGSIPDRFSAQQFSDYHSELNMSSLELGDSALYFCASSLRGDNTGELFFGEGSRLTVL.

This chain joins TRBV4-3 and TRBJ2-7; 11 positions agree with TRBD1. Germline loops: CDR1 LGHNA, CDR2 YSLEER. This CDR3 region has 16 residues. Germline trimming cut 0 bases from V and 5 bases from J; bases unmatched to any gene: 6. CDR3 coding DNA: TGCGCCAGCAGCCAAGACCGGGACAGGGGGTCCGACGAGCAGTACTTC. Translation: CASSQDRDRGSDEQYF.

V is TRBV28 and J is TRBJ1-1; 10 bases match TRBD1. This CDR3 comprises 14 residues. Trimming removed 4 bases from V and 5 bases from J; junction bases left unmatched: 4. The germline V gene encodes CDR1 MDHEN and CDR2 SYDVKM. Written as DNA, the CDR3 is TGTGCCAGCAGTTCCGACAGGGGGCGAACTGAAGCTTTCTTT. Amino acid sequence: CASSSDRGRTEAFF.

The chain combines TRBV28 with TRBJ2-6; 7 bases line up with TRBD1. CDR1 and CDR2 from the germline V gene are MDHEN and SYDVKM. J gave up 3 bases and V 4 bases, and 6 bases lay outside the gene matches. This CDR3 is 16 amino acids long. CDR3 loop: CASSSVRGSGANVLTF. The CDR3 DNA reads as TGTGCCAGCAGTTCTGTCAGGGGGAGTGGGGCCAACGTCCTGACTTTC.

This chain links TRBV28 with TRBJ1-2; D is unresolved. Trimming shortened V by 8 bases and J by 2 bases, and 9 bases separated the two germline ends. The CDR3 runs to 12 residues. From germline, CDR1 is MDHEN and CDR2 SYDVKM. CDR3 in amino acids: CASYLENYGYTF. The CDR3 coding sequence is TGTGCCAGCTATTTGGAGAACTATGGCTACACCTTC.

The chain recombines TRBV2 with TRBJ1-2; the D gene is possibly TRBD1 (6 bases). V was cut by 4 bases and J by 6 bases, with 9 bases left in between. Looked up from germline, CDR1 is SNHLY and CDR2 is FYNNEI. The CDR3 is 12 residues long. The CDR3 DNA sequence: TGTGCCAGCAGTGGACAGGAGGATGGCTACACCTTC. Encoded protein: CASSGQEDGYTF.

The V and J genes are TRBV5-5 and TRBJ2-4, with a tentative D call TRBD2 (6 bases). The CDR3 loop spans 13 amino acids. In germline, CDR1 is SGHKS, CDR2 YYEKEE (reference sequence). V lost 0 bases and J 8 bases, leaving 9 bases between the germline ends. CDR3 coding DNA: TGTGCCAGCAGCTTGGTTGGGGAGGACATTCAGTACTTC. It is translated as CASSLVGEDIQYF.

V gene TRBV4-3 combines with J gene TRBJ2-2; 15 bases are a match to TRBD2. The CDR3 extends over 17 amino acids. Trimming removed 4 bases from V and 5 bases from J; junction bases left unmatched: 5. From germline, CDR1 is LGHNA and CDR2 YSLEER. The CDR3 DNA follows: TGCGCCAGCAGCCGTGGACTAGCGGGGGGGCGGACCGGGGAGCTGTTTTTT. Amino acids: CASSRGLAGGRTGELFF.

CDR3 sequence (DNA): TGCGCCAGCAGCTTGGCAGTGACTAATGAAAAACTGTTTTTT. Its translation: CASSLAVTNEKLFF. The chain employs TRBV5-1 and TRBJ1-4; D gene ambiguous. V was shortened by 0 bases and J by 2 bases, with 5 bases between the two germline ends. Germline loops: CDR1 SGHRS, CDR2 YFSETQ. The CDR3 runs to 14 residues.

V usage is TRBV6-5 and J usage is TRBJ1-1; 7 nucleotides line up with TRBD1. After removal of 5 bases from V and 4 bases from J, the junction contained 7 bases not matched to a gene. CDR1 is MNHEY and CDR2 is SVGAGI in the germline V gene. The CDR3 covers 14 residues. This CDR3 reads CASSTGTERTEAFF. The CDR3 DNA sequence: TGTGCCAGCAGTACCGGGACAGAGCGCACTGAAGCTTTCTTT.

V usage is TRBV29-1 and J usage is TRBJ2-7; D is perhaps TRBD1 (5 bases). Germline V gives CDR1 SQVTM, CDR2 ANQGSEA. Trimming cost V 7 bases and J 0 bases, with 13 bases left between them. This CDR3 spans 13 amino acids. The CDR3 reads CSAQTVFSYEQYF. As DNA, the CDR3 is TGCAGCGCCCAGACAGTTTTCTCCTACGAGCAGTACTTC.